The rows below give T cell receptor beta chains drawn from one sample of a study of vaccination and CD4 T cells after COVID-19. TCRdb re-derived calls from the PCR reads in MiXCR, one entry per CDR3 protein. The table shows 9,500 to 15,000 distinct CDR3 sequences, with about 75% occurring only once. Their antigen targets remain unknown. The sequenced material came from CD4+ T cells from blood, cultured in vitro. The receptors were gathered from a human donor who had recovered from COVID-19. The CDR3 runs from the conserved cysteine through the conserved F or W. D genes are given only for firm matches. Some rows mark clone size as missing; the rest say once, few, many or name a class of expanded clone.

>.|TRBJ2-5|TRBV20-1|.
CSARQGKKETQYF
TGCAGTGCTAGACAGGGGAAGAAAGAGACCCAGTACTTC
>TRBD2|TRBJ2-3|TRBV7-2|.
CASSLYGLAGEFSTDTQYF
TGTGCCAGCAGCTTATATGGGCTAGCGGGAGAGTTTAGCACAGATACGCAGTATTTT
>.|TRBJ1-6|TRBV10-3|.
CAITGQENNSPLHF
TGTGCCATCACCGGGCAGGAAAATAATTCACCCCTCCACTTT
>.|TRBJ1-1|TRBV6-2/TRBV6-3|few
CASTPPAGRLNTEAFF
TGTGCCAGCACCCCCCCCGCCGGCAGGTTGAACACTGAAGCTTTCTTT
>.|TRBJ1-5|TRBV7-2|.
CASSLGSAPVSSSPQPQHF
TGTGCCAGCAGCTTGGGGAGCGCCCCGGTAAGCTCTTCCCCTCAGCCCCAGCATTTT
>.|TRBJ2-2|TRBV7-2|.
CASSLVSPRGRELFF
TGTGCCAGCAGCTTAGTGAGCCCCAGGGGCCGGGAGCTGTTTTTT
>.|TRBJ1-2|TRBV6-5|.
CASSYSGQGTGYTF
TGTGCCAGCAGTTACTCGGGGCAGGGGACTGGCTACACCTTC
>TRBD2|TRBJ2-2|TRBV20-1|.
CSASGGVAGELFF
TGCAGTGCTAGCGGGGGGGTGGCCGGGGAGCTGTTTTTT
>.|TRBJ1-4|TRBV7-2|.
CASSPWGTVEKLFF
TGTGCCAGCAGCCCCTGGGGGACGGTTGAAAAACTGTTTTTT
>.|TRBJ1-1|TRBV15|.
CATSRQTARGAFF
TGTGCCACCAGCAGACAGACCGCACGAGGGGCTTTCTTT
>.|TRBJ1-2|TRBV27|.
CASSWGWRSEGYTF
TGTGCCAGCAGCTGGGGGTGGCGGTCGGAGGGCTACACCTTC
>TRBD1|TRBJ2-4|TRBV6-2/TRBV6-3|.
CASSYYRQGKIQYF
TGTGCCAGCAGTTACTATAGACAGGGGAAGATTCAGTACTTC
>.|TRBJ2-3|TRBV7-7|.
CASSLVDRSTQYF
TGTGCTAGCAGCTTAGTCGACAGGAGTACGCAGTATTTT
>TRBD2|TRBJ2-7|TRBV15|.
CATSRRGTSGRSYEQYF
TGTGCCACCAGCAGGCGCGGGACTAGCGGGAGGTCTTACGAGCAGTACTTC
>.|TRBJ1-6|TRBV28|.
CASSLGSSTNSPLHF
TGTGCCAGCAGTTTAGGCTCTAGCACCAATTCACCCCTCCACTTT
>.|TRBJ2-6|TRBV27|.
CASSSAGAGANVLTF
TGTGCCAGCAGTTCCGCAGGGGCTGGGGCCAACGTCCTGACTTTC
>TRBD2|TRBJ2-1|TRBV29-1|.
CSGKYSGLAGSSYNEQFF
TGCAGCGGAAAATATTCGGGACTAGCGGGATCCTCCTACAATGAGCAGTTCTTC
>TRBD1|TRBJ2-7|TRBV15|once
CATSRSRQGREQYF
TGTGCCACCAGCAGATCCCGACAGGGGAGGGAGCAGTACTTC
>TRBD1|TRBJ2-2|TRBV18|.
CASSPKTGVGNTGELFF
TGTGCCAGCTCACCGAAAACAGGGGTCGGCAACACCGGGGAGCTGTTTTTT
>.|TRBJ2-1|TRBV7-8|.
CASSSWTGAYNEQFF
TGTGCCAGCAGCTCCTGGACTGGAGCCTACAATGAGCAGTTCTTC